Listed here are 18 T cell receptor beta chains from one sample, sequenced in a study of blood T cell repertoires in COVID-19. The repertoire was sequenced with immunoSEQ multiplex PCR; TCRdb's copy has only in-frame clones and lacks some. Among some 190,000 clones, over 80% were seen once, and the ten largest hold about 7.8%. The sample was peripheral blood. These receptors were collected from a woman aged 55-69 years with COVID-19, enrolled during active disease.

V and J are TRBV6-1 and TRBJ2-4, with D perhaps TRBD1 (5 bases). The germline CDR1 and CDR2 sequences are MNHNS and SASEGT. Trimming stripped 2 bases from V and 0 bases from J, with 14 bases between. CDR3 length equals 17 residues. The CDR3 DNA sequence: TGTGCCAGCAGTGAATTAGGGGCAGCTGTAGCCAAAAACATTCAGTACTTC. Protein sequence: CASSELGAAVAKNIQYF.

V usage is TRBV7-2 and J usage is TRBJ1-6; D unresolved. Germline V gene lookup returns CDR1 SGHTA and CDR2 FQGNSA. The CDR3 consists of 14 residues. Trimming removed 3 bases from V and 7 bases from J, with 10 bases in between. CDR3 amino acids: CASSLTKWNSPLHF. The CDR3 coding sequence is TGTGCCAGCAGCTTGACAAAATGGAATTCACCCCTCCACTTT.

V usage is TRBV7-2 and J usage is TRBJ2-1; D unclear. Germline V gene lookup returns CDR1 SGHTA and CDR2 FQGNSA. V was clipped by 4 bases and J by 0 bases, with 10 bases between them. The CDR3 covers 15 residues. Written as DNA, the CDR3 is TGTGCCAGCAGCTCAGACTCCAGCTCCTACAATGAGCAGTTCTTC. Translating it yields CASSSDSSSYNEQFF.

The V call is TRBV6-6, the J call TRBJ2-2; D uncertain. Germline lookup yields CDR1 MNHNY and CDR2 SVGAGI (reference sequence). The germline V and J ends were trimmed by 5 bases and 7 bases, with 8 bases remaining between them. The length of the CDR3 is 12 residues. CDR3 in DNA: TGTGCCAGCAGTACAGTAAGCGGGGAGCTGTTTTTT. Translating gives CASSTVSGELFF.

The CDR3: CASSSQGREGETQYF. The CDR3 nucleotides are TGTGCCAGCAGCTCCCAGGGGAGGGAGGGAGAGACCCAGTACTTC. This chain uses TRBV11-3 with TRBJ2-5, with D possibly being TRBD2 (7 bases). This CDR3 has 15 amino acids. V shed 4 bases and J shed 4 bases, with 16 bases lying between them. Germline V gene data show CDR1 as SGHNT and CDR2 as YENEEA.

The chain uses TRBV5-4 and TRBJ2-3; possibly TRBD2 for D (5 bases). V lost 1 base, J lost 0 bases, and 18 bases lay in between. Germline V lookup: CDR1 SGHNT, CDR2 YYREEE (reference sequence). The CDR3 runs to 18 residues. CDR3 in DNA: TGTGCCAGCAGCTTGAAACGGGGTCTTTTCCCTAGCACAGATACGCAGTATTTT. Translated: CASSLKRGLFPSTDTQYF.

The chain employs TRBV5-4 and TRBJ2-1; TRBD2 agrees at 11 bases. Trimming at V came to 2 bases and at J to 0 bases, leaving 4 bases not matched to a gene. CDR1 is SGHNT, CDR2 YYREEE, per germline (reference sequence). The CDR3 loop spans 17 amino acids. CDR3 in amino acids: CASSLGTSGSSYNEQFF. The CDR3 bases are TGTGCCAGCAGCTTAGGGACTAGCGGTTCCTCCTACAATGAGCAGTTCTTC.

The gene calls are TRBV4-1 and TRBJ2-7; possible D gene TRBD1, 5 bases. The CDR3 totals 16 residues. The germline V gene has CDR1 MGHRA and CDR2 YSYEKL. Trimming removed 1 base from V and 5 bases from J, with 18 bases in between. CDR3: CASSQVWGRVWDEQYF. In DNA, the CDR3 is TGCGCCAGCAGCCAAGTATGGGGCAGGGTATGGGACGAGCAGTACTTC.

The V call is TRBV5-4, the J call TRBJ1-6; 8 bases are shared with TRBD1. V lost 6 bases to trimming and J lost 10 bases; unmatched junction nucleotides: 6. The germline CDR1 and CDR2 sequences are SGHNT and YYREEE (reference sequence). The length of the CDR3 is 13 residues. Here the CDR3 DNA reads TGTGCCAGCATGACAGGGGATAGGTCACCCCTCCACTTT. It is translated as CASMTGDRSPLHF. Supplemented by reference TRBV5-4 and TRBJ1-6, the full variable domain reads ETGVTQSPTHLIKTRGQQVTLRCSSQSGHNTVSWYQQALGQGPQFIFQYYREEENGRGNFPPRFSGLQFPNYSSELNVNALELDDSALYLCASMTGDRSPLHFGNGTRLTVT.

The genes are TRBV6-5 and TRBJ2-1; weak D call: TRBD1 (5 bases). From germline, CDR1 is MNHEY and CDR2 SVGAGI. Trimming pared 6 bases from V and 6 bases from J, leaving 18 bases between. The CDR3 totals 15 residues. CDR3 DNA: TGTGCCAGCAGCCTACAGGTATCCAGCTTCAATGAGCAGTTCTTC. It translates to CASSLQVSSFNEQFF.

The chain has TRBV11-1 and TRBJ2-7, with 12 bases identical to TRBD2. Germline V gives CDR1 SGHAT, CDR2 FQDESV (reference sequence). The ends lost 5 bases at V and 9 bases at J; junction bases unmatched: 8. The CDR3 runs to 14 residues. The CDR3 is CASSAGLAGTPQYF. The CDR3 bases are TGTGCCAGCAGCGCGGGACTAGCGGGCACTCCGCAGTACTTC.

V gene TRBV6-2 or TRBV6-3 combines with J gene TRBJ1-2, with 9 bases aligning to TRBD1. J lost 9 bases, V lost 5 bases, and 10 bases had no gene match. Per the germline V gene, CDR1 is MNHEY and CDR2 is SVGEGT. The CDR3 is 14 amino acids. DNA of the CDR3: TGTGCCAGCAGTCAGACCGGGACAGGGCTCAGCTACACCTTC. It codes for CASSQTGTGLSYTF.

This clone was counted a single time. The J gene is TRBJ2-7, the V gene TRBV10-3, with D possibly TRBD1 on 5 matching bases. The V end lost 7 bases, the J end lost 5 bases, and 15 bases lay between the germline ends. Germline CDR1 and CDR2: ENHRY and SYGVKD. The CDR3 is 13 amino acids. The CDR3 protein is CAITDSPENEQYF. The CDR3 bases are TGTGCCATCACCGACAGCCCAGAGAACGAGCAGTACTTC.

J is TRBJ2-7 and V is TRBV10-3; D perhaps matches TRBD2 (7 bases). V lost 8 bases to trimming and J lost 7 bases, with 18 bases between them. CDR3 length: 13 residues. Germline V gene data show CDR1 as ENHRY and CDR2 as SYGVKD. As DNA, the CDR3 is TGTGCCATCCGGCGGGGGCGAGAGGAAGAGCAGTACGTC. It yields the protein CAIRRGREEEQYV.

This clone has just a few counts. This chain joins TRBV6-6 and TRBJ1-1, with TRBD1 matching over 7 bases. CDR1 and CDR2 from the germline V gene are MNHNY and SVGAGI (reference sequence). Trimming took 6 bases from V and 2 from J; bases not matched to a gene: 3. This CDR3 contains 13 residues. The CDR3 nucleotides are TGTGCCAGCAGAGACAGGGCAAACACTGAAGCTTTCTTT. Protein sequence: CASRDRANTEAFF.

This clone was seen a single time. The V call is TRBV18, the J call TRBJ1-4; 9 nucleotides line up with TRBD1. The CDR3 covers 15 residues. V lost 4 bases and J lost 7; bases outside the gene matches: 7. The germline V gene encodes CDR1 KGHSH and CDR2 LQKENI. CDR3 sequence (DNA): TGTGCCAGCTCACAACGGACAGGGGAAGTTGAAAAACTGTTTTTT. Translated: CASSQRTGEVEKLFF.

This rearrangement joins TRBV5-1 to TRBJ1-2, with TRBD1 matching 7 bases. J gave up 4 bases and V 0 bases, and 9 bases lay outside the gene matches. CDR1 is SGHRS and CDR2 is YFSETQ in the germline V gene. The CDR3 contains 16 residues. Written as DNA, the CDR3 is TGCGCCAGCAGCTTGGAGGGGACAGCCCGGGTCTATGGCTACACCTTC. It yields the protein CASSLEGTARVYGYTF. The full variable domain, with the rest looked up from reference TRBV5-1 and TRBJ1-2, is KAGVTQTPRYLIKTRGQQVTLSCSPISGHRSVSWYQQTPGQGLQFLFEYFSETQRNKGNFPGRFSGRQFSNSRSEMNVSTLELGDSALYLCASSLEGTARVYGYTFGSGTRLTVV.

This chain connects TRBV6-2 or TRBV6-3 to TRBJ2-7; a weak D match, TRBD2 (6 bases). The CDR3 has 16 residues. With 4 bases removed from V and 4 bases from J, the gap between germline ends came to 20 bases. Germline CDR1 reads MNHEY; CDR2 reads SVGEGT. The CDR3 nucleotides are TGTGCCAGCAGTTTCGCGGGACTCCCTCCCTGGTACGAGCAGTACTTC. Translation: CASSFAGLPPWYEQYF.